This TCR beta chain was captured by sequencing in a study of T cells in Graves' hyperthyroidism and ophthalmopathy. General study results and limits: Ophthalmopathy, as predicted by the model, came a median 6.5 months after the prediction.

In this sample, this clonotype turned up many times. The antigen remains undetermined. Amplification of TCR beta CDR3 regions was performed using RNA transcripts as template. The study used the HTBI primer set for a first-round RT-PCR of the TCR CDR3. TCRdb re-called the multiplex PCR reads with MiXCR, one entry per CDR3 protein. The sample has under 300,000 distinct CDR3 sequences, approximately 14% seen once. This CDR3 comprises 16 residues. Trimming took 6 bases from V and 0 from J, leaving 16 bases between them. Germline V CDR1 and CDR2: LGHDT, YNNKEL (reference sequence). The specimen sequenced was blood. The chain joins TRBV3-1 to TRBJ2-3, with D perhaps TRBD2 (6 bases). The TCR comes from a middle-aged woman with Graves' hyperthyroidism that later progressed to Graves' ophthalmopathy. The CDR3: CASRKDSGPSTDTQYF. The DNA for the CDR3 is TGTGCCAGCAGAAAAGACAGCGGGCCTAGCACAGATACGCAGTATTTT.